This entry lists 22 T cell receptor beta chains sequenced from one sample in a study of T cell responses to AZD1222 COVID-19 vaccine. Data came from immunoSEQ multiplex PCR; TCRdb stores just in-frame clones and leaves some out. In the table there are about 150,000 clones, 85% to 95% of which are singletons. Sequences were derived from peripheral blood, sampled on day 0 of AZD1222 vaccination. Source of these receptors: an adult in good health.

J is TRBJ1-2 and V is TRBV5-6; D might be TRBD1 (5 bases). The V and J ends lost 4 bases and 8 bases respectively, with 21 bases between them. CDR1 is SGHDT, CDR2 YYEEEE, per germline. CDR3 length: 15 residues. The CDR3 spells CASSGGTGVTEGYTF. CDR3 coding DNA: TGTGCCAGCAGCGGTGGGACCGGCGTGACTGAGGGCTACACCTTC. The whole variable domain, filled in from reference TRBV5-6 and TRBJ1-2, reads DAGVTQSPTHLIKTRGQQVTLRCSPKSGHDTVSWYQQALGQGPQFIFQYYEEEERQRGNFPDRFSGHQFPNYSSELNVNALLLGDSALYLCASSGGTGVTEGYTFGSGTRLTVV.

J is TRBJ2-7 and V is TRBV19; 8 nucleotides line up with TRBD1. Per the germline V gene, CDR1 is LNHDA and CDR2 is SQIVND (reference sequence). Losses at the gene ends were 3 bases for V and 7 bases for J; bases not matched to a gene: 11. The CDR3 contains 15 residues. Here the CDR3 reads CASSIQGAGFWEQYF. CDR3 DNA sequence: TGTGCCAGTAGTATCCAGGGGGCCGGTTTTTGGGAGCAGTACTTC.

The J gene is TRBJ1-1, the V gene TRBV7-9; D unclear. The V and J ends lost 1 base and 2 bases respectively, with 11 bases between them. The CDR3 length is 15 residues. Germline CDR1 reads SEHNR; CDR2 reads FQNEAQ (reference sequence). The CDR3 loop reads CASSLVNLLNTEAFF. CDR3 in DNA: TGTGCCAGCAGCTTAGTGAATCTCCTTAACACTGAAGCTTTCTTT.

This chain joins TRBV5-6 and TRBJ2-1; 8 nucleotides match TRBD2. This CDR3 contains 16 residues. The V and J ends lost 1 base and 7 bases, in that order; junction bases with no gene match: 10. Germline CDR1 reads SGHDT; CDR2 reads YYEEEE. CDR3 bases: TGTGCCAGCAGCTTGAGGGGCGGGGGGCACCCAAATGAGCAGTTCTTC. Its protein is CASSLRGGGHPNEQFF.

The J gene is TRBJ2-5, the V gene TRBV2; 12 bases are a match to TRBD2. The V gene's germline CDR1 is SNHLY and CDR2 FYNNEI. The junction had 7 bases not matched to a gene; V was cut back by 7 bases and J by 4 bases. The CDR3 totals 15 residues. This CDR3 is CASIVLAGGRETQYF. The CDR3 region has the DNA TGTGCCAGCATCGTTCTAGCGGGGGGGAGAGAGACCCAGTACTTC.

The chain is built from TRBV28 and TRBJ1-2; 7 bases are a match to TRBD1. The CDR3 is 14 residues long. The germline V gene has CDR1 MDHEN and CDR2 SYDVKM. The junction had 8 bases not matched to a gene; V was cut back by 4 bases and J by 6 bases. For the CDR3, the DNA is TGTGCCAGCAGTTACCAGGGGGGGGCCGATGGCTACACCTTC. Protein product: CASSYQGGADGYTF.

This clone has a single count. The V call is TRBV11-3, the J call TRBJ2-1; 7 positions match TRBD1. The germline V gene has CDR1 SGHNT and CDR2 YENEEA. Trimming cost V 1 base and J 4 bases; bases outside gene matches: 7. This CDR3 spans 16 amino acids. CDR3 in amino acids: CASSLVPGTVYNEQFF. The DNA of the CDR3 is TGTGCCAGCAGCTTAGTTCCCGGGACAGTATACAATGAGCAGTTCTTC.

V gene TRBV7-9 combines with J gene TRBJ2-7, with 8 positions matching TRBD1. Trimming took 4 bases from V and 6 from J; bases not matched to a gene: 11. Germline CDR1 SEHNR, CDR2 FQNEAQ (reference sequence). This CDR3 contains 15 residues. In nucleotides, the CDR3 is TGTGCCAGCAGCTCTAACCGGGACAGGATCACCGAGCAGTACTTC. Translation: CASSSNRDRITEQYF.

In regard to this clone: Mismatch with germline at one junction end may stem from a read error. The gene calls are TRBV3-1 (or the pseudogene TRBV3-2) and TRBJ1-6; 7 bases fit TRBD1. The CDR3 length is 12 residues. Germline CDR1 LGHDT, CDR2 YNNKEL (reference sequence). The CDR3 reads CASSLQGQSPSF. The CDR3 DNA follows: TGTGCCAGCAGCCTACAGGGACAGTCCCCCAGCTTT.

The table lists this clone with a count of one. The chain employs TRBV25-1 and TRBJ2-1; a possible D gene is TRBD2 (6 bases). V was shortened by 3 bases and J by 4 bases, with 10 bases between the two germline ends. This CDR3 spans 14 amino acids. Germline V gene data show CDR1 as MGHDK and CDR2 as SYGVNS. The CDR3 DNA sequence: TGTGCCAGCAGTGACGGGGGACGGTACAATGAGCAGTTCTTC. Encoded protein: CASSDGGRYNEQFF.

The CDR3 reads CATSDFGTSINSPLHF. DNA for the CDR3: TGTGCCACCAGTGATTTCGGGACTTCCATTAATTCACCCCTCCACTTT. This chain joins TRBV24-1 and TRBJ1-6; TRBD1 is a possible D gene (5 bases). The CDR3 extends over 16 amino acids. CDR1 and CDR2 from the germline V gene are KGHDR and SFDVKD. Trimming removed 1 base at V and 6 bases at J, with 12 bases between.

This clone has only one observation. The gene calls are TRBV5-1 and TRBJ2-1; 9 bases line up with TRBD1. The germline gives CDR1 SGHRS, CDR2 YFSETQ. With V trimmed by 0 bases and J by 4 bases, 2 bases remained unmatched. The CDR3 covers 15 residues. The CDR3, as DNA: TGCGCCAGCAGCTTGGGGGACAGGGATTACAATGAGCAGTTCTTC. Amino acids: CASSLGDRDYNEQFF.

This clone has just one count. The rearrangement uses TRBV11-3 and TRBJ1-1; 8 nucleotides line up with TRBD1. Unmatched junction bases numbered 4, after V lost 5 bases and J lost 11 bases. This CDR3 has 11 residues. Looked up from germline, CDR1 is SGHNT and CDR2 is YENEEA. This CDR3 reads CASSNRGVAFF. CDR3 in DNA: TGTGCCAGCAGCAACAGGGGGGTGGCTTTCTTT.

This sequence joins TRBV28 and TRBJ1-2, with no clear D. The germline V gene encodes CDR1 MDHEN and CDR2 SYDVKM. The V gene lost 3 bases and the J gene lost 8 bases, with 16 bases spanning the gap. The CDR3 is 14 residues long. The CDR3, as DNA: TGTGCCAGCAGTTTTCAGATAGGGTCCTTGGGCTACACCTTC. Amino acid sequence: CASSFQIGSLGYTF.

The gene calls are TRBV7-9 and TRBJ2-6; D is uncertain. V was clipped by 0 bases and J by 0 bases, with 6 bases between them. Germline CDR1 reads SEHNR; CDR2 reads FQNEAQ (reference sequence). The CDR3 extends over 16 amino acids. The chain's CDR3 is CASSLAMGSGANVLTF. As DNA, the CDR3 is TGTGCCAGCAGCTTAGCGATGGGCTCTGGGGCCAACGTCCTGACTTTC. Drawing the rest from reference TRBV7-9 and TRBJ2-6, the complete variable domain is DTGVSQNPRHKITKRGQNVTFRCDPISEHNRLYWYRQTLGQGPEFLTYFQNEAQLEKSRLLSDRFSAERPKGSFSTLEIQRTEQGDSAMYLCASSLAMGSGANVLTFGAGSRLTVL.

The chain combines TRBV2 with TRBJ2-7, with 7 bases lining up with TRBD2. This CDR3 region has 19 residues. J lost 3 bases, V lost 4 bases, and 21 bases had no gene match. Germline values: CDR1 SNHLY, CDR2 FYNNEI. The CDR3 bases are TGTGCCAGCAGTGCTAGTCCTTGGGGAGGGGACGCCAAAGGCTACGAGCAGTACTTC. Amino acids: CASSASPWGGDAKGYEQYF.

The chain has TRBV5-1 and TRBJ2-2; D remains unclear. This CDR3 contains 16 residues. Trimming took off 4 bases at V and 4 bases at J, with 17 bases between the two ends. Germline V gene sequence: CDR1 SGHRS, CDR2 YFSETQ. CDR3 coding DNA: TGCGCCAGCAGCCTGGTGGCGCTAGTTGGCACCGGGGAGCTGTTTTTT. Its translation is CASSLVALVGTGELFF.

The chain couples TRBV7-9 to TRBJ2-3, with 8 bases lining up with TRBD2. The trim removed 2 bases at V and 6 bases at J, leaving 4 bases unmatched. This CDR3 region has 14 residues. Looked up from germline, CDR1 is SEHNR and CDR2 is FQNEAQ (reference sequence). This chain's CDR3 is CASSLTSGVDTQYF. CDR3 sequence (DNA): TGTGCCAGCAGCTTAACTAGCGGCGTCGATACGCAGTATTTT. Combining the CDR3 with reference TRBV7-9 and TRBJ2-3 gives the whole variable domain DTGVSQNPRHKITKRGQNVTFRCDPISEHNRLYWYRQTLGQGPEFLTYFQNEAQLEKSRLLSDRFSAERPKGSFSTLEIQRTEQGDSAMYLCASSLTSGVDTQYFGPGTRLTVL.

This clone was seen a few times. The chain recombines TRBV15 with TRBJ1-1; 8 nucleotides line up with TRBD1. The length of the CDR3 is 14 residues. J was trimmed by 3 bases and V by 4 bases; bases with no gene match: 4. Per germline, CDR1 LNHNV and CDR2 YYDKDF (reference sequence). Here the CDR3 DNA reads TGTGCCACCAGCACCCAGGGGGCGGACACTGAAGCTTTCTTT. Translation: CATSTQGADTEAFF. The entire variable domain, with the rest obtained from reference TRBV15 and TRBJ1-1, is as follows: DAMVIQNPRYQVTQFGKPVTLSCSQTLNHNVMYWYQQKSSQAPKLLFHYYDKDFNNEADTPDNFQSRRPNTSFCFLDIRSPGLGDTAMYLCATSTQGADTEAFFGQGTRLTVV.

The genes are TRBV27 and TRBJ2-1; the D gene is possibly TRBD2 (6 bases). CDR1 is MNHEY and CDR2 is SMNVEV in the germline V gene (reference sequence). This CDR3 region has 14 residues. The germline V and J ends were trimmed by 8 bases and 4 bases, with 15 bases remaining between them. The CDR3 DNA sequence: TGTGCCAGCTCGATTAGCGGAATATACAATGAGCAGTTCTTC. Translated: CASSISGIYNEQFF.

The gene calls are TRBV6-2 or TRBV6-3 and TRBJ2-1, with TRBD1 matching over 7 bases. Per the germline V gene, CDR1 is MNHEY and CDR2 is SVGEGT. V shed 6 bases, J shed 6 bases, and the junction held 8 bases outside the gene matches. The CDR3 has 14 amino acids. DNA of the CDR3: TGTGCCAGCAGCACCGGGACAGAAACCAATGAGCAGTTCTTC. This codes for CASSTGTETNEQFF.

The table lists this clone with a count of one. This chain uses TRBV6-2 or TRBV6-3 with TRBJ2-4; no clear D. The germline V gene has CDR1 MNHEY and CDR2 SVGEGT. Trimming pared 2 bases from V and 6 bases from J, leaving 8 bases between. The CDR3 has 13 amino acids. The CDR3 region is CASSYGKANIQYF. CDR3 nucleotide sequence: TGTGCCAGCAGTTACGGAAAGGCAAACATTCAGTACTTC.